This TCR beta chain was sequenced in a study of cytomegalovirus exposure and HLA in healthy donors (dated by TCRdb to the late 2010s). Broadly, across the study: An earlier analysis of roughly 570 of the donors reported approximately 280 Gb of sequence data and 117 million unique TCR beta sequences obtained from around 170 million T cells. The later analysis used no new phenotypic data to find candidate immune exposures, relying instead on TCR beta sequences and their occurrence across donors. Roughly 5 DR-DQ haplotypes were treated as single units for association and clustering because of strong linkage in the cohort. High-throughput TCR immunosequencing, statistical association of individual TCRs with disease status, and machine learning were combined to predict cytomegalovirus infection status. Across 398 genotyped donors of the cohort, an average of about 220,000 unique TCR beta nucleotide sequences per donor were sequenced, and roughly 20% of those sequences were non-productive. An early release that covered roughly 600 HLA-typed donors contained about 300 gigabases of sequencing data and 80 million or so unique TCR sequences. The T cell repertoires of under 750 subjects were profiled by immunosequencing and related to cytomegalovirus serostatus. A later analysis re-analyzed previously published TCR beta repertoires from 666 donors and added high-resolution HLA genotyping to study TCR occurrence patterns. In a later genetic analysis, genome-wide SNP genotypes for about three fifths of the roughly 670 donors were used, and that subset was treated as a discovery cohort. Typing coverage varied by locus: about 629-630 donors for A, B, C, DRB1 and DQB1; roughly 500 for DQA1; about 600 for DPA1; approximately 470 for DPB1. All discovery cohort repertoires had been generated on a single sequencing platform. The genetic ancestry cluster associated with self-reported Caucasian donors included about 81% of the roughly 400 genotyped donors. In addition to the first cohort of approximately 670 subjects, a separate validation cohort of over 90 different subjects was used. HLA typing covered class I and class II loci at four-digit resolution. An earlier analysis of around 580 of the donors used high-throughput TCR beta sequencing to judge whether each TCR beta V gene segment behaved as functional or pseudogenic. Donor age, sex, ethnicity and CMV serostatus were compiled alongside the repertoire data. The aim of the study was to test whether cataloging public T cell receptors could identify signatures of past pathogen exposure.

The germline ends are 8 bases apart after V is trimmed by 2 bases and J by 6 bases. The germline V gene (reference sequence) provides CDR1 MNHNY and CDR2 SVGAGI. Measured from the cysteine to the phenylalanine, the CDR3 is 12 residues long. CDR3 DNA is the only sequence kept; it has 36 bases, read in frame from the first base. Findings and caveats that apply to the study as a whole: A further reported finding was that TCR beta sequences accurately predicted the HLA-A and HLA-B alleles for most subjects in the first cohort. It was suggested by the authors that the approach could potentially be generalized to other disease states and immunological phenotypes. In vitro tests confirmed that a few of the cytomegalovirus-associated TCR beta chains recognize cytomegalovirus antigens. When HLA alleles, especially DR and DQ, strongly co-occurred, attributing TCR associations to individual alleles was difficult. According to a later analysis, most CMV-associated TCR beta chains appeared to be HLA-restricted, and the HLA associations seemed to be driven largely by CMV exposure. The classifier was reported to diagnose cytomegalovirus status with high specificity and sensitivity in both the original and validation cohorts. Correlated functional status among segregating V segments might reflect linkage disequilibrium, but an unknown experimental factor could not be ruled out. Because some donors lacked HLA typing at each locus, the association tests relied only on the typed subset. Some IMGT-functional V segments, including TRBV6-2 and TRBV6-3, could not be told apart with the 87-base-pair reads, so those segments were excluded. The study gave a list of some 150 TCR beta chains associated with cytomegalovirus. In a later analysis, TCR association rates were found to vary across HLA loci, with the most associated TCRs seen for DRB1 alleles and the fewest for HLA-C alleles. In a later analysis, several top co-occurrence clusters were reported to appear linked to parvovirus B19, influenza, CMV and Epstein-Barr virus. The sequencing pipeline was judged likely to have produced a cluster of highly shared sequence variants as a technical artifact. The earlier analysis of some 560 of the donors excluded 15 to 20 rarely observed V segments, including chromosome 9 orphons, because counts were too low. Broadly in line with IMGT annotations, most TCR beta V segments showed up in productive rearrangements about 90% or about 30% of the time in an earlier analysis of approximately 640 of the donors. In a later analysis, HLA-associated TCR beta chains were found to be more clonally expanded and to have lower generation probabilities than equally common non-associated chains. This cohort had only TCR beta chains sequenced, and the lack of alpha or paired-chain data limited which features could be detected. While some public TCRs were present in many individuals, most TCR sequences turned up only very rarely across donors. At a false discovery rate of 0.05, a later analysis linked roughly 17,000 TCR beta sequences to specific HLA alleles. Presence/absence analyses assumed roughly uniform sequencing depth across donors, an assumption that may not hold. Immune exposure information for the cohort was limited to CMV serostatus. In a later genetic analysis, fewer N-insertions in productive TCRs were reported among donors in an Asian-associated ancestry cluster than the approximately 670-donor mean. A later genetic analysis associated a missense DCLRE1C variant with V-gene and J-gene trimming of TCR beta chains, and an independent cohort replicated the association.

The library was generated by the immunoSEQ multiplex PCR assay. The multiplex PCR relied on a mix of 60 forward primers for TCR Vbeta segments and 13 reverse primers for TCR Jbeta segments. The CDR3 region of rearranged TCR beta genes was amplified from genomic DNA with a multiplex PCR assay. The Illumina HiSeq System was used to sequence the amplified TCR beta libraries as 87-base-pair reads. As for the authors' bioinformatics: In a later analysis, approximately 74 million unique TCR beta chains were counted across the 650 to 700 repertoires, and roughly 11 million of these chains were shared by at least two donors. Raw reads were error-corrected and collapsed into unique sequences with a nearest-neighbor algorithm that merged closely related sequences to remove PCR and sequencing errors. CDR3 sequences were aligned to IMGT reference sequences to assign V, D and J gene segments. For a sequence to be retained, at least a six-nucleotide match to both a V gene segment and a J gene segment was required. Rearrangements were classified as productive when the CDR3 lacked stop codons and remained in frame with V and J, and all other rearrangements were classified as non-productive. CDR3 was defined according to IMGT convention as the region running from the second conserved V-encoded cysteine to the conserved J-encoded phenylalanine. The earlier analysis of about 620 of the donors excluded sequences that lacked an unambiguous match to a single V gene segment. In an earlier analysis of some 590 of the donors, V segments were called functional above 56.7% productive rearrangements and were called segregating when the between-donor standard deviation exceeded 5%. A statistical classification framework was built for diagnosing cytomegalovirus status from the catalog of TCR beta chain sequences. In a later analysis, V and J genes were assigned by comparing TCR nucleotide sequences against IMGT/GENE-DB human TR gene sequences. In a later analysis, CDR3 sequences and most-parsimonious VDJ recombination scenarios were assigned using the TCRdist pipeline. In a later analysis, each TCR beta chain was defined by its CDR3 amino acid sequence together with its V-gene family, and reads lacking a unique V-gene family were excluded. As a way to deal with suspected cross-contamination and a sequencing artifact, a later analysis dropped 450 to 700 nucleotide sequences that were highly shared and had low generation probability. A later analysis calculated a clonal expansion index for each public chain from normalized within-repertoire ranks of inferred template counts. Generation probabilities in a later analysis came from a VDJ recombination model fitted to out-of-frame rearrangements, and those results were checked against IGoR. In a later analysis, hypergeometric tests were used to score TCR-TCR, TCR-HLA and TCR-CMV co-occurrence, with a repertoire-size bias correction applied to TCR pairs. A later analysis estimated false discovery rates by permuting HLA or CMV assignments 20 times. In a later analysis, co-occurring TCRs were grouped with DBSCAN, and TCRdist sequence similarity was added when clustering was performed within HLA-allele-positive subsets. For co-occurrence clustering, repertoires with fewer than 30,000 or more than 120,000 public chains were excluded, along with about five repertoires with anomalous nucleotide sharing. TCRdb holds this immuneACCESS table with in-frame rearrangements only. Some clones are missing; in checked studies, unresolved V genes explain under half, and the rest has no known cause. The V and J calls and clone size were taken over from that table, and D and trimming were inferred from the DNA. Across this sample there are 190,000 or so clones, with roughly four fifths seen only once. The ten biggest clones cover about 1.6% of the sample.

With respect to this clone: Its antigen remains undetermined. Base quality data are lacking; no much larger clone is found one base away.

The cohort was made up of 500 to 800 healthy bone marrow donors. At the time of sampling, all cohort members were nominally healthy, though unrecorded immune exposures were likely present. The donor was CMV seronegative and was included in the group of approximately 350 seronegative cohort members. A peripheral blood sample was provided by each donor, and peripheral blood mononuclear cells were used for TCR beta sequencing. The Qiagen DNeasy Blood Extraction Kit was used to extract genomic DNA from the blood cell samples. The rearranged chain carries TRBV6-6 and TRBJ2-7; TRBD2 might be the D gene, on 6 matching bases. Sequenced sample: PBMCs. The origin of this receptor is a man over 45 in good health and CMV-seronegative. The nucleotide sequence reads TGTGCCAGCAGTTACGGGGGAGGCGAGCAGTACTTC. This is translated as CASSYGGGEQYF.